The 2 T cell receptor beta chains in this list originate from one sample, sequenced in a study of identifying expanded T cells in peripheral blood. Profiled with immunoSEQ multiplex PCR; TCRdb holds only in-frame clones, not every one. The sample consists of some 81,000 clones, roughly four fifths of them appearing once. Sequenced material: blood. These receptors were obtained from a person aged 18 to 69 in good health.

This clone was seen just once. This rearrangement joins TRBV6-5 to TRBJ2-2; the D gene is possibly TRBD2 (5 bases). The V gene's germline CDR1 is MNHEY and CDR2 SVGAGI. With 0 bases removed from V and 6 bases from J, the gap between germline ends came to 8 bases. This CDR3 spans 14 amino acids. The CDR3 protein is CASSYSRRAGELFF. The DNA of the CDR3 is TGTGCCAGCAGTTACTCGAGGCGGGCCGGGGAGCTGTTTTTT.

This clone has a handful of counts. V usage is TRBV7-8 and J usage is TRBJ2-1; D unclear. This CDR3 region has 11 residues. Germline CDR1 is SGHVS and CDR2 is FQNEAQ. The V end was cut by 5 bases, the J end by 4 bases, with 3 bases between. CDR3 DNA sequence: TGTGCCAGCAGCAAGTACAATGAGCAGTTCTTC. This gives the protein CASSKYNEQFF.